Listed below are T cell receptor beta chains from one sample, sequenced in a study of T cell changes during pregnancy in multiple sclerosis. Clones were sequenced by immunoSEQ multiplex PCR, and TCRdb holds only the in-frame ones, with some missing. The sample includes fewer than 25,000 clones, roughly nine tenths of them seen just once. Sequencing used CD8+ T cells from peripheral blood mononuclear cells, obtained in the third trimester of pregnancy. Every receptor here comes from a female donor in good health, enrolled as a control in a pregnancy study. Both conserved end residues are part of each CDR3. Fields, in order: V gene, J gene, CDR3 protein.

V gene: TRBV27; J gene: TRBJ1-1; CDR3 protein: CASSLGLDGGTEAFF
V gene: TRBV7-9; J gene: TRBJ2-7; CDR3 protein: CASSGQTYEQYF
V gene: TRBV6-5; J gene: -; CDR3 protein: CASSYSISGELFF
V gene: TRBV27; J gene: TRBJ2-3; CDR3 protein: CASSVVRETGTDTQYF
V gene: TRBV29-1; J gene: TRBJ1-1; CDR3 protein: CSVEGQGDTEAFF
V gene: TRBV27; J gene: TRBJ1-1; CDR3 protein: CASSPFNMDRAAFF
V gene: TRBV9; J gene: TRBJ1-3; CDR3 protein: CASSVARDSSGNTIYF
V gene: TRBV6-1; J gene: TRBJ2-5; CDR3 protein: CASSVTGTSGGETQYF
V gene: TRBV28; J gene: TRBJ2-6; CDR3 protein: CASSSIDLGDSGANVLTF
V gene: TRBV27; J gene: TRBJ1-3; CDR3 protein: CASSAGLGNTIYF
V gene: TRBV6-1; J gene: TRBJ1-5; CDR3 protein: CASSGGGKSQHF
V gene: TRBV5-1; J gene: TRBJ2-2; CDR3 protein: CASSLKLAGGPAGELFF
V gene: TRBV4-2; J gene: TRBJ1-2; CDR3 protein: CASSQETDSYGYTF
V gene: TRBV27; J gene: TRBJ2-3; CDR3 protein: CASGTGGTDTQYF
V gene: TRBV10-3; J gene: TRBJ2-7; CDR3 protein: CAISEAETSAYEQYF
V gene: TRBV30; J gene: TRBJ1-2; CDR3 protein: CAWSPTPGAGYTF
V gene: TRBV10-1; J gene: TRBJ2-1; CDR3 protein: CASSAGDTPGNEQFF
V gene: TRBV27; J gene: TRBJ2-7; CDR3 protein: CASSTQGYEQYF
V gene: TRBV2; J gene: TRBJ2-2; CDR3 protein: CASSEGTAALLNTGELFF
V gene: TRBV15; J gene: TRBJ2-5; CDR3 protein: CATSRDLAGVETQYF
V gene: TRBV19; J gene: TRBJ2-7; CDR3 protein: CASSGTSGSYGQYF
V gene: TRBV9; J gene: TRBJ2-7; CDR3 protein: CASSTSPDRVGYEQYF
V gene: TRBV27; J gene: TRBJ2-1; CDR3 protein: CASSPSQGLSYNEQFF
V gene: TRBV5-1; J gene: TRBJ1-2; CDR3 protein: CASSLRVTGTHHGYTF
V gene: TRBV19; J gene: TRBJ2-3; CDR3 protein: CASSMGTSGIRGADTQYF
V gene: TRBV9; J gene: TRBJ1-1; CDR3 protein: CASSVAAGGGGTEAFF
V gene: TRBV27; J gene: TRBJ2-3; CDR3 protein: CASASRGGRQDTQYF
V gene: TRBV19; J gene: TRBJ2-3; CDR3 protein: CASSFVREAQYF
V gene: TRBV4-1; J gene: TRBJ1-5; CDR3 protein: CASSQEPRAQPQHF
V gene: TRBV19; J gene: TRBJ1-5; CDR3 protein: CASSIAWGLNQPQHF
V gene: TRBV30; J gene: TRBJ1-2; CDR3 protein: CAWRGQEGNYGYTF
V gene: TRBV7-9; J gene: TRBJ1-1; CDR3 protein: CASSPSEVGTEAFF
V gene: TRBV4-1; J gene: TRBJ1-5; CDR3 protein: CASSLGGTGGYSNQPQHF
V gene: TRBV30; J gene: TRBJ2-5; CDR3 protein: CAFSGTSGTETQYF
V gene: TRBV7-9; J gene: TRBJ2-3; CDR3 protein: CASIPRGISTDTQYF
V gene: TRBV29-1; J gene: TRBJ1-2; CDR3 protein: CSVDGTGAAYGYTF
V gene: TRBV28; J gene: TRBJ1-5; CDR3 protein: CASSLTGIGNQPQHF
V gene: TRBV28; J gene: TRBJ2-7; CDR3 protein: CASSLQLSRTSGSLHEQYF
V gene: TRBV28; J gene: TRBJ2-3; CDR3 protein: CASSSPVMQGGWDTQYF
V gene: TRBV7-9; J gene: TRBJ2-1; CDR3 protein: CASSKSESSYNEQFF
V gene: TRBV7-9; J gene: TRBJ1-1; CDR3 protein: CASLPSTGMNTEAFF
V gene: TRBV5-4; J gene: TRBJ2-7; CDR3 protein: CASSLGGGYEQYF
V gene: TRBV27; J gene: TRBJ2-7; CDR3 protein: CASSLGLAREQYF
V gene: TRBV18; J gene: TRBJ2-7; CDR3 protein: CASSPRGGPYEQYF